These 30 T cell receptor beta chains were all obtained from the same sample, sequenced in a study of cytomegalovirus exposure and HLA in healthy donors. The PCR was carried out with 60 Vbeta primers and 13 Jbeta primers. TCRdb's copy holds only in-frame clones and misses some; the assay was immunoSEQ multiplex PCR. Of about 140,000 clones listed, approximately 80% were seen once; the top ten hold 2% to 3%. The sample taken for sequencing was PBMCs. The receptors derive from a woman under 30 in good health and CMV-seropositive.

The chain recombines TRBV4-3 with TRBJ2-6, with D tentatively TRBD2 (6 bases). Per germline, CDR1 LGHNA and CDR2 YSLEER. V lost 0 bases and J 0 bases, leaving 15 bases between the germline ends. This CDR3 comprises 19 residues. CDR3 protein: CASSQEAGGLSSGANVLTF. The CDR3 nucleotides read TGCGCCAGCAGCCAAGAAGCTGGAGGGCTAAGCTCTGGGGCCAACGTCCTGACTTTC.

CDR3 nucleotides: TGTGCCAGCAGCTTCCTCTTTGGGGGGACTGAGGCCAACGAGCAGTACTTC. Amino acids: CASSFLFGGTEANEQYF. The chain employs TRBV13 and TRBJ2-7; D possibly corresponds to TRBD2 (6 bases). CDR3 length: 17 amino acids. The ends were cut back, 3 bases at V and 5 bases at J, with 23 bases in the middle. Germline CDR1 reads PRHDT; CDR2 reads FYEKMQ (reference sequence).

The rearrangement uses TRBV18 and TRBJ1-2; D is uncertain. Looked up from germline, CDR1 is KGHSH and CDR2 is LQKENI. The CDR3 contains 14 residues. V was pared by 6 bases and J by 4 bases, with 15 bases between. CDR3 residues: CASSRDGGIYGYTF. The CDR3 coding sequence is TGTGCCAGCTCCCGAGATGGAGGGATCTATGGCTACACCTTC.

This clone was counted once. The chain links TRBV6-1 to TRBJ1-1; D unclear. CDR1 and CDR2 (germline): MNHNS, SASEGT. V lost 6 bases and J lost 0, with 8 bases in between. CDR3 length: 13 residues. The CDR3 protein is CASRVTLNTEAFF. The CDR3 bases are TGTGCCAGCAGGGTTACACTGAACACTGAAGCTTTCTTT.

The gene calls are TRBV10-3 and TRBJ2-7; a possible D gene is TRBD1 (5 bases). The V and J ends lost 6 bases and 3 bases respectively, with 9 bases between them. The CDR3 runs 12 residues. Germline lookup yields CDR1 ENHRY and CDR2 SYGVKD. The CDR3 protein is CAISLDSYEQYF. CDR3 nucleotides: TGTGCCATCAGCCTTGACAGCTACGAGCAGTACTTC.

The rearrangement joins TRBV5-4 to TRBJ2-1; TRBD2 matches 12 bases. Germline V CDR1 and CDR2: SGHNT, YYREEE (reference sequence). V dropped 0 bases and J dropped 7; count of bases not matched to a gene: 8. The CDR3 has 17 amino acids. CDR3 DNA: TGTGCCAGCAGCTTGGTGATTCTAGCGGGGGGGCTTAATGAGCAGTTCTTC. This codes for CASSLVILAGGLNEQFF.

The chain uses TRBV19 and TRBJ2-3; 9 bases map to TRBD2. The CDR3 runs 16 residues. Germline CDR1 is LNHDA and CDR2 is SQIVND (reference sequence). Unmatched junction bases numbered 11, after V lost 5 bases and J lost 5 bases. DNA of the CDR3: TGTGCCAGTAGTCTGTTGTTAGCGGGGGCGGGAGATACGCAGTATTTT. Translation gives CASSLLLAGAGDTQYF.

This clone was counted a few times. The rearrangement joins TRBV19 to TRBJ1-1, with D possibly TRBD1 on 5 matching bases. Germline assignment: CDR1 LNHDA and CDR2 SQIVND (reference sequence). The length of the CDR3 is 14 residues. V lost 1 base to trimming and J lost 1 base, with 7 bases between them. In nucleotides, the CDR3 is TGTGCCAGTAGTATAGGCGGACAGAACACTGAAGCTTTCTTT. Protein sequence: CASSIGGQNTEAFF.

The chain joins TRBV5-4 to TRBJ1-5; 10 nucleotides match TRBD1. Germline assignment: CDR1 SGHNT and CDR2 YYREEE (reference sequence). With V trimmed by 2 bases and J by 6 bases, 5 bases remained unmatched. CDR3 length: 15 amino acids. DNA for the CDR3: TGTGCCAGCAGCTTAGGGACAGGGGATCCTCAGCCCCAGCATTTT. Translated: CASSLGTGDPQPQHF.

V is TRBV5-4 and J is TRBJ2-7; 10 nucleotides agree with TRBD1. There are 14 residues in the CDR3. The ends lost 3 bases at V and 4 bases at J; junction bases unmatched: 4. CDR1 is SGHNT and CDR2 is YYREEE in the germline V gene (reference sequence). The CDR3 DNA reads TGTGCCAGCAGCTCGACAGGGGGCGGATACGAGCAGTACTTC. Amino acids: CASSSTGGGYEQYF.

The V and J genes are TRBV9 and TRBJ2-3; no firm D call. Between the trimmed V and J ends, which lost 0 bases and 1 base, there was a span of 12 bases. Germline V gene data show CDR1 as SGDLS and CDR2 as YYNGEE. The CDR3 has 16 residues. The CDR3 loop reads CASSVEPATGTDTQYF. Here the CDR3 DNA reads TGTGCCAGCAGCGTAGAACCTGCAACGGGCACAGATACGCAGTATTTT. Full variable domain (remainder filled in from reference TRBV9 and TRBJ2-3): DSGVTQTPKHLITATGQRVTLRCSPRSGDLSVYWYQQSLDQGLQFLIQYYNGEERAKGNILERFSAQQFPDLHSELNLSSLELGDSALYFCASSVEPATGTDTQYFGPGTRLTVL.

The rearrangement links TRBV13 to TRBJ2-1; 13 bases are shared with TRBD2. The germline V gene encodes CDR1 PRHDT and CDR2 FYEKMQ (reference sequence). This CDR3 contains 17 residues. Trimming at V came to 5 bases and at J to 5 bases, leaving 9 bases not matched to a gene. The DNA of the CDR3 is TGTGCCAGCAGCCATAAGAGACTAGCGGGGGGAAACAATGAGCAGTTCTTC. Protein sequence: CASSHKRLAGGNNEQFF.

V and J are TRBV28 and TRBJ2-7, with TRBD1 identical over 8 bases. The CDR3 is 14 amino acids. Trimming cost V 5 bases and J 2 bases; bases outside gene matches: 5. Germline V gene sequence: CDR1 MDHEN, CDR2 SYDVKM. The CDR3 region is CASSLTGGAYEQYF. The CDR3 DNA follows: TGTGCCAGCAGTCTCACAGGGGGAGCCTACGAGCAGTACTTC.

J is TRBJ2-3 and V is TRBV19; weak D call: TRBD2 (6 bases). The CDR3 runs to 14 residues. Germline CDR1 and CDR2: LNHDA and SQIVND (reference sequence). Trimming removed 1 base at V and 5 bases at J, with 10 bases between. The CDR3 region is CASSIVGGEDTQYF. The DNA of the CDR3 is TGTGCCAGTAGTATAGTGGGAGGAGAAGATACGCAGTATTTT. Using reference TRBV19 and TRBJ2-3 for the parts outside the CDR3, the full variable domain is DGGITQSPKYLFRKEGQNVTLSCEQNLNHDAMYWYRQDPGQGLRLIYYSQIVNDFQKGDIAEGYSVSREKKESFPLTVTSAQKNPTAFYLCASSIVGGEDTQYFGPGTRLTVL.

In nucleotides, the CDR3 is TGTGCCAGTATCCTTGAGACAGGGAAATCACCCCTCCACTTT. As protein: CASILETGKSPLHF. The chain employs TRBV6-1 and TRBJ1-6; TRBD1 matches at 7 bases. Germline values: CDR1 MNHNS, CDR2 SASEGT. V shed 9 bases, J shed 10 bases, and the junction held 12 bases outside the gene matches. The length of the CDR3 is 14 residues.

The J gene is TRBJ1-2, the V gene TRBV5-6; possible D gene TRBD1, 6 bases. V was trimmed by 3 bases and J by 4 bases, leaving 13 bases between them. CDR3 length: 14 amino acids. CDR1 is SGHDT, CDR2 YYEEEE, per germline. In nucleotides, the CDR3 is TGTGCCAGCAGCTACGAACAGGGTTTCTATGGCTACACCTTC. Translation gives CASSYEQGFYGYTF.

The rearrangement links TRBV5-6 to TRBJ1-2, with a possible D match to TRBD1 (5 bases). Germline-derived CDR1 and CDR2 are SGHDT and YYEEEE. This CDR3 region has 15 residues. The V gene lost 2 bases and the J gene lost 5 bases, with 16 bases spanning the gap. CDR3 protein: CASSFTSGPLYGYTF. Written as DNA, the CDR3 is TGTGCCAGCAGCTTTACGTCAGGGCCCTTGTATGGCTACACCTTC.

This rearrangement joins TRBV12-5 to TRBJ1-4, with TRBD1 identical over 7 bases. CDR1 LGHNT and CDR2 FRNRAP come from the germline V gene. After removal of 0 bases from V and 2 bases from J, the junction contained 3 bases not matched to a gene. CDR3 size: 16 residues. The CDR3 DNA reads TGTGCTAGTGGTTTGGTAAAGGGACAGACTAATGAAAAACTGTTTTTT. It translates to CASGLVKGQTNEKLFF.

This sequence joins TRBV19 and TRBJ1-5; TRBD1 is a possible D gene (6 bases). Trimming left V 8 bases short and J 3 bases short, with 11 bases between. This CDR3 contains 13 residues. Per the germline V gene, CDR1 is LNHDA and CDR2 is SQIVND (reference sequence). CDR3 nucleotides: TGTGCCAGTCACAGGGACTACAATCAGCCCCAGCATTTT. It encodes CASHRDYNQPQHF. Variable domain in full (rest from reference TRBV19 and TRBJ1-5): DGGITQSPKYLFRKEGQNVTLSCEQNLNHDAMYWYRQDPGQGLRLIYYSQIVNDFQKGDIAEGYSVSREKKESFPLTVTSAQKNPTAFYLCASHRDYNQPQHFGDGTRLSIL.

The V gene is TRBV19, the J gene TRBJ1-5; 9 bases map to TRBD1. CDR1 and CDR2 (germline): LNHDA, SQIVND (reference sequence). The CDR3 contains 14 residues. The V gene end was trimmed by 5 bases and the J gene end by 9 bases; junction bases not matched to a gene: 8. CDR3 bases: TGTGCCAGTAGTCCGGGACAGGGCATACCGCCCCAGCATTTT. Residues: CASSPGQGIPPQHF.

This rearrangement joins TRBV10-1 to TRBJ1-2; 9 bases are shared with TRBD1. The CDR3 has 15 amino acids. Germline assignment: CDR1 WNHNN and CDR2 SYGVQD (reference sequence). Trimming at V came to 0 bases and at J to 9 bases, leaving 8 bases not matched to a gene. CDR3 sequence reads: CASSESLGTGISYTF. As DNA, the CDR3 is TGCGCCAGCAGTGAGTCCCTGGGGACAGGGATAAGCTACACCTTC.

This sequence joins TRBV11-3 and TRBJ2-7; 7 positions match TRBD1. From germline, CDR1 is SGHNT and CDR2 YENEEA. The CDR3 spans 14 residues. The J segment lost 6 bases and the V segment lost 2 bases, leaving 7 bases of the junction unmatched. CDR3 coding DNA: TGTGCCAGCAGCTTAACAGGGGTGGCTGGCGAGCAGTACTTC. It encodes CASSLTGVAGEQYF.

This sequence joins TRBV18 and TRBJ1-1; TRBD1 is a possible D gene (6 bases). The CDR3 runs to 22 residues. Looked up from germline, CDR1 is KGHSH and CDR2 is LQKENI. The V and J ends lost 2 bases and 0 bases respectively, with 31 bases between them. CDR3 amino acids: CASSPSLGAQSRGDEMNTEAFF. The CDR3 DNA reads as TGTGCCAGCTCACCATCTCTGGGGGCGCAGAGTCGGGGAGATGAAATGAACACTGAAGCTTTCTTT.

This clone is a singleton in its sample. V gene TRBV9 combines with J gene TRBJ2-7; possibly TRBD2 for D (5 bases). Trimming cost V 0 bases and J 0 bases, with 7 bases left between them. The CDR3 has 14 residues. Germline values: CDR1 SGDLS, CDR2 YYNGEE. The CDR3 DNA follows: TGTGCCAGCAGCGTAGGGAGGAACTCCTACGAGCAGTACTTC. Translation gives CASSVGRNSYEQYF. Full variable domain (remainder filled in from reference TRBV9 and TRBJ2-7): DSGVTQTPKHLITATGQRVTLRCSPRSGDLSVYWYQQSLDQGLQFLIQYYNGEERAKGNILERFSAQQFPDLHSELNLSSLELGDSALYFCASSVGRNSYEQYFGPGTRLTVT.

V and J are TRBV6-5 and TRBJ2-7; D may be TRBD2 (5 bases). The ends were cut back, 5 bases at V and 3 bases at J, with 14 bases in the middle. Per germline, CDR1 MNHEY and CDR2 SVGAGI. This CDR3 contains 14 residues. CDR3 nucleotide sequence: TGTGCCAGCAGTCCGCCGGGAAAACTCTACGAGCAGTACTTC. This gives the protein CASSPPGKLYEQYF.

The chain employs TRBV18 and TRBJ2-3; tentatively, D is TRBD1 (6 bases). The CDR3 spans 17 residues. V dropped 2 bases and J dropped 5 bases, with 20 bases sitting between them. CDR1 is KGHSH, CDR2 LQKENI, per germline. CDR3 nucleotides: TGTGCCAGCTCACCATTGGGTCAGCAGGGGCAGGTAGATACGCAGTATTTT. Translated, it gives CASSPLGQQGQVDTQYF.

This chain connects TRBV6-1 to TRBJ1-1; 9 nucleotides match TRBD1. V was clipped by 0 bases and J by 5 bases; unmatched bases: 4. The CDR3 loop spans 15 amino acids. Germline lookup yields CDR1 MNHNS and CDR2 SASEGT. The CDR3 protein is CASSEAETGGTEAFF. The CDR3 bases are TGTGCCAGCAGTGAAGCGGAGACAGGGGGTACTGAAGCTTTCTTT.

The V call is TRBV5-1, the J call TRBJ1-4, with 9 bases fitting TRBD1. CDR1 SGHRS and CDR2 YFSETQ come from the germline V gene. The trim removed 4 bases at V and 6 bases at J, leaving 7 bases unmatched. The CDR3 covers 15 residues. The CDR3 region has the DNA TGCGCCAGCAGCCCTTTTTGGACAGGGGATGAAAAACTGTTTTTT. Translating gives CASSPFWTGDEKLFF.

This rearrangement joins TRBV7-9 to TRBJ1-2, with a weak D call TRBD1 (6 bases). V dropped 5 bases and J dropped 3 bases, with 10 bases sitting between them. Germline loops: CDR1 SEHNR, CDR2 FQNEAQ (reference sequence). The CDR3 totals 13 residues. The CDR3 coding sequence is TGTGCCAGCAGCCCAGGGGAATACTATGGCTACACCTTC. Translating gives CASSPGEYYGYTF.

The chain couples TRBV28 to TRBJ1-2; TRBD1 agrees at 8 bases. Germline values: CDR1 MDHEN, CDR2 SYDVKM. This CDR3 is 13 amino acids long. The J segment lost 5 bases and the V segment lost 10 bases, leaving 9 bases of the junction unmatched. The CDR3 sequence is CATYTGTGYGYTF. CDR3 DNA: TGTGCCACGTACACCGGGACAGGATATGGCTACACCTTC.